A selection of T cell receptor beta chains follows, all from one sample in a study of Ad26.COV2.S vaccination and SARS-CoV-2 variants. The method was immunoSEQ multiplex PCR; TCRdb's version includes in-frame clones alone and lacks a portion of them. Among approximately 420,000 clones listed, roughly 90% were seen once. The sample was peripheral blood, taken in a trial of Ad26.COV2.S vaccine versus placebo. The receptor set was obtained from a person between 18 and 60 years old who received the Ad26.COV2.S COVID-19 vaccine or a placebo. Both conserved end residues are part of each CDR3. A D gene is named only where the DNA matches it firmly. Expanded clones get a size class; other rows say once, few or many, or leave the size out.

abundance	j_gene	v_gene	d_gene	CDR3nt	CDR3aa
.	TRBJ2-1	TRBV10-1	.	TGCGCCAGCAGTTACAGTGGGGCGCCGTCTAGAATCTACAATGAGCAGTTCTTC	CASSYSGAPSRIYNEQFF
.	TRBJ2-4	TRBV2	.	TGTGCCAGCAGAATCACAGGGACGGACATTCAGTACTTC	CASRITGTDIQYF
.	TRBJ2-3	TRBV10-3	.	TGTGCCATCAGTGTGGAATATCCTAGCACAGATACGCAGTATTTT	CAISVEYPSTDTQYF
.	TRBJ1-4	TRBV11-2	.	TGTGCCAGCAGCTTCGGAGGGGCTTGGGAAAAACTGTTTTTT	CASSFGGAWEKLFF
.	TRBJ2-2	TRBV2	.	TGTGCCAGCAGTCCACAGGCCGGGGAGCTGTTTTTT	CASSPQAGELFF
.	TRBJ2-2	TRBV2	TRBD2	TGTGCCAGCACGGGACTAGGATCCGCCGGGGAGCTGTTTTTT	CASTGLGSAGELFF
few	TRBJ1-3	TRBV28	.	TGTGCCAGCAGTTTAGGAAACACCATATATTTT	CASSLGNTIYF
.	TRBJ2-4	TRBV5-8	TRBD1	TGTGCCAGCAGCGCGGGACAGGGACTTATTCAGTACTTC	CASSAGQGLIQYF
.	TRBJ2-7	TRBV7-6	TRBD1	TGTGCCAGCAGCTCCACCGGGACAGGGCCCTACGAGCAGTACTTC	CASSSTGTGPYEQYF
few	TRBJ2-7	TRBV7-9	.	TGTGCCAGCAGCTTTGCCAGGCGGGACAGAGACTACGAGCAGTACTTC	CASSFARRDRDYEQYF
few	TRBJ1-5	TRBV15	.	TGTGCCACCAGCGGAATAGGGACAAACAATCAGCCCCAGCATTTT	CATSGIGTNNQPQHF
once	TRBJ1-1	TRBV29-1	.	TGCAGCACCCGAGACCGGGGGGGCTCTGCTTTCTTT	CSTRDRGGSAFF
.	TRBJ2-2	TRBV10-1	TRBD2	TGCGCCAGCAGTGAAGGTAGCGGGGGGATCCTCACCGGGGAGCTGTTTTTT	CASSEGSGGILTGELFF
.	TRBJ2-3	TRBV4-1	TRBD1	TGCGCCAGCAGCTTGGAACCGGGACAGAGAGGATTTTCTAGCACAGATACGCAGTATTTT	CASSLEPGQRGFSSTDTQYF
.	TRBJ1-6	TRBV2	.	TGTGCCAGCAGTGAGATGGGGGCCGATTCACCCCTCCACTTT	CASSEMGADSPLHF
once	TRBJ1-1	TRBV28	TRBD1	TGTGCCAGCACCACCACCGGGACAGGGGCCACTGAAGCTTTCTTT	CASTTTGTGATEAFF
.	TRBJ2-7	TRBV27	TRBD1	TGTGCCAGCAGTAACCGGGACAGGGGTTTCCACGAGCAGTACTTC	CASSNRDRGFHEQYF
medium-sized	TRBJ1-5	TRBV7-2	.	TGTGCCAGCAGCATCAACAGGGATCAGCCCCAGCATTTT	CASSINRDQPQHF
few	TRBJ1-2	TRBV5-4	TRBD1	TGTGCCAGCAGCTTGGTGGGACAGGAATATGGCTACACCTTC	CASSLVGQEYGYTF
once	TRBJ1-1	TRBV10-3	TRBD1	TGTGCCATCAGAGACAGGGTTAACACTGAAGCTTTCTTT	CAIRDRVNTEAFF
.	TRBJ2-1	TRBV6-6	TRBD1	TGTGCCAGCAGTTATGGGACAGGGCCGAGTGAGCAGTTCTTC	CASSYGTGPSEQFF
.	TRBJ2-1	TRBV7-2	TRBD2	TGTGCCAGCAGCTTAGGCGAGAGCGGGGGGGGAAATGAGCAGTTCTTC	CASSLGESGGGNEQFF
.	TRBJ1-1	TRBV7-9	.	TGTGCCAGCAGCTTAGTTCCGGGCCTGAACACTGAAGCTTTCTTT	CASSLVPGLNTEAFF
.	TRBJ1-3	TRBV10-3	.	TGTGCCATCAGCTCTGGACTGGGGGCGGGAAACACCATATATTTT	CAISSGLGAGNTIYF
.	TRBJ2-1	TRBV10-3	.	TGTGCCATCAGTGAATCGGGGGGCACCTACAATGAGCAGTTCTTC	CAISESGGTYNEQFF
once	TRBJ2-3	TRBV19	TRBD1	TGTGCCAGTAGTACTAGACAGGGGGTCACAGATACGCAGTATTTT	CASSTRQGVTDTQYF
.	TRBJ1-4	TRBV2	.	TGTGCCAGCAGTTCAGGGGCGCTCCTGGTGAAAAATGAAAAACTGTTTTTT	CASSSGALLVKNEKLFF
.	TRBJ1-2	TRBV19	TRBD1	TGTGCCAGTAGTGATCGGGACAGGGGCGGGTATGGCTACACCTTC	CASSDRDRGGYGYTF
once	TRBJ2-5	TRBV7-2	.	TGTGCCAGCAGCTTATGGGGCCGAGAGACCCAGTACTTC	CASSLWGRETQYF
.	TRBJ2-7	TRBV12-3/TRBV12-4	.	TGTGCCAGCAGTTTAGACAGGACCTACGAGCAGTACTTC	CASSLDRTYEQYF
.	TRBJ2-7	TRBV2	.	TGTGCCAGCAGTGCGCTGGTAGGGACCCACGAGCAGTACTTC	CASSALVGTHEQYF
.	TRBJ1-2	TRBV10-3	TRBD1	TGTGCCATCAGTGAGTCGCGGGACAGGGTGTTGGCTAACTATGGCTACACCTTC	CAISESRDRVLANYGYTF
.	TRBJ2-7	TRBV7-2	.	TGTGCCAGCAGCCCACAGGTGGGGGCCCCCTACGAGCAGTACTTC	CASSPQVGAPYEQYF
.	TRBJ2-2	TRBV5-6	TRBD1	TGTGCCAGCAGTCCCGGGACAGGGGGCGCGGGGGAGCTGTTTTTT	CASSPGTGGAGELFF
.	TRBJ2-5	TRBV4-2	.	TGTGCCAGCAGCCAAGCCGGTTTCCAAGAGACCCAGTACTTC	CASSQAGFQETQYF
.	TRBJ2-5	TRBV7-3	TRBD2	TGTGCCAGCAGCTCGGGACTAGCGACGGAGACCCAGTACTTC	CASSSGLATETQYF
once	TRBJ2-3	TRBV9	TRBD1	TGTGCCAGCAGCACGACAGGGCTCACAGATACGCAGTATTTT	CASSTTGLTDTQYF
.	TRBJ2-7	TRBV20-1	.	TGCAGTGTGTTCGGGGTTCGGGAGCAGTACTTC	CSVFGVREQYF
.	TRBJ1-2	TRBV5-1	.	TGCGCCAGCAGCTCCGGGGTGCCGGTCGGCTACACCTTC	CASSSGVPVGYTF
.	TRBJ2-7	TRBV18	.	TGTGCCAGCTCACCACCTACGGGCGGCGAGCAGTACTTC	CASSPPTGGEQYF